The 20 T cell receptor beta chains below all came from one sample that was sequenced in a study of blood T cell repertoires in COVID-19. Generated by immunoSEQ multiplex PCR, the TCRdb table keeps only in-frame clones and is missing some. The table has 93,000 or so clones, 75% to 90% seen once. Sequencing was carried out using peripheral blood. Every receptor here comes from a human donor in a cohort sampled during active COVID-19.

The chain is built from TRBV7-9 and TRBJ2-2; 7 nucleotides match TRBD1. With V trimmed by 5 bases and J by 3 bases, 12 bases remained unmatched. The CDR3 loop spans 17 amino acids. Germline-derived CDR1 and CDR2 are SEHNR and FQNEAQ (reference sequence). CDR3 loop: CASSAAGGLGDTGELFF. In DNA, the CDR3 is TGTGCCAGCAGCGCGGCAGGGGGTCTAGGGGACACCGGGGAGCTGTTTTTT.

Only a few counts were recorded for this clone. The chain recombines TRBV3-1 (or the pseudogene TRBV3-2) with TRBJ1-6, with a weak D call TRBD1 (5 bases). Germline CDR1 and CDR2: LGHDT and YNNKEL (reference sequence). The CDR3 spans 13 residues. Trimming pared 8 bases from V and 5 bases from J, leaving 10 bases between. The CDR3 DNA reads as TGTGCCAGCTGTCAGGGAAATAATTCACCCCTCCACTTT. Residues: CASCQGNNSPLHF.

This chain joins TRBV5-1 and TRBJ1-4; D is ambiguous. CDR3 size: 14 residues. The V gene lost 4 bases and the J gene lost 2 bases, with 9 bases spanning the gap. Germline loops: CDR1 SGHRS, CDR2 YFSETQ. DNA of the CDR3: TGCGCCAGCAGCGGGGAGGGTACTAATGAAAAACTGTTTTTT. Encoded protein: CASSGEGTNEKLFF.

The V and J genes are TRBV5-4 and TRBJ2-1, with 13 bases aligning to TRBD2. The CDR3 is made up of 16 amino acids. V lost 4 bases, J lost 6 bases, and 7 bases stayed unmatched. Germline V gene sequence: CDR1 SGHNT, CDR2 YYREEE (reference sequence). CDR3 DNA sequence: TGTGCCAGCAGCCCACCGGGACTAGCGGGGACCAATGAGCAGTTCTTC. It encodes CASSPPGLAGTNEQFF.

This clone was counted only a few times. CDR3 in amino acids: CASSFPTGELFF. CDR3 in DNA: TGTGCCAGCAGTTTCCCGACCGGGGAGCTGTTTTTT. The chain has TRBV27 and TRBJ2-2, with no clear D. The CDR3 extends over 12 amino acids. Trimming took off 3 bases at V and 5 bases at J, with 4 bases between the two ends. From germline, CDR1 is MNHEY and CDR2 SMNVEV (reference sequence).

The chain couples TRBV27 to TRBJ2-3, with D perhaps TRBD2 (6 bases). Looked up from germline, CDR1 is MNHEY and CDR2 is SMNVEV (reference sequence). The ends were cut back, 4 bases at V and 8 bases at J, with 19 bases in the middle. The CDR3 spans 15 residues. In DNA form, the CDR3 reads TGTGCCAGCAGTTCGGGACTTCCAGGAGTAAGTACGCAGTATTTT. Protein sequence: CASSSGLPGVSTQYF.

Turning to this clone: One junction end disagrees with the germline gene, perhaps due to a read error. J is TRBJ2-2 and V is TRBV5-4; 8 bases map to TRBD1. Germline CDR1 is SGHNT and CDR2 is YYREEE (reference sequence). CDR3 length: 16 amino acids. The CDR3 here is CASGLPGTGNTGELFF. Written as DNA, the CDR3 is TGTGCCAGCGGCTTACCCGGGACAGGGAACACCGGGGAGCTGTTTTTT.

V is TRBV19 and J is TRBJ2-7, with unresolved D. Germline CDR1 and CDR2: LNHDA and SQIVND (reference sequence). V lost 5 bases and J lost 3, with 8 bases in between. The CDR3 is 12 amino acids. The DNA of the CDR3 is TGTGCCAGTAGTCGTCCGGGCTACGAGCAGTACTTC. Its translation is CASSRPGYEQYF.

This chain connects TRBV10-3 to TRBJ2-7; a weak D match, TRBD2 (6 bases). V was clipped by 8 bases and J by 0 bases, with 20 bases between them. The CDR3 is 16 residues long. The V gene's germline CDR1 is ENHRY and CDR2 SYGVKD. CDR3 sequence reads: CAISKGGGASSYEQYF. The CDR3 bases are TGTGCCATCTCCAAGGGAGGCGGCGCCAGCTCCTACGAGCAGTACTTC.

CDR3 protein: CASSSRPPGASWYGYTF. In DNA form, the CDR3 reads TGTGCCAGCAGCTCCCGTCCCCCCGGAGCCTCTTGGTATGGCTACACCTTC. The chain has TRBV5-4 and TRBJ1-2; no firm D call. The V end lost 3 bases, the J end lost 5 bases, and 23 bases lay between the germline ends. Germline values: CDR1 SGHNT, CDR2 YYREEE (reference sequence). CDR3 length: 17 residues.

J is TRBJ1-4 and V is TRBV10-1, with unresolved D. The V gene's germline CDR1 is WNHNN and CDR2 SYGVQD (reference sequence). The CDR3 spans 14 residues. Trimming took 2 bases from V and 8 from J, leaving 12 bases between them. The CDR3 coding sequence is TGCGCCAGCAGTGAGACGCAACCAGTCGAAAAACTGTTTTTT. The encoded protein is CASSETQPVEKLFF.

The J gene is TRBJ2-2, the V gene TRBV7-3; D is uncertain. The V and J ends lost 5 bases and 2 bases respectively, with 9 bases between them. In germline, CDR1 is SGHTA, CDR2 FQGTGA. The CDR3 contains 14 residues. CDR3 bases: TGTGCCAGCAGCGAGGCCCCAAACACCGGGGAGCTGTTTTTT. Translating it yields CASSEAPNTGELFF.

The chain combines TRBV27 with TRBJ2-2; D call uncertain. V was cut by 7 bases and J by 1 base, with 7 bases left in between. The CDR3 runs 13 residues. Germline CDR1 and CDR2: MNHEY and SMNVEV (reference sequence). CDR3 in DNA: TGTGCCAGCAATAAATGGAACACCGGGGAGCTGTTTTTT. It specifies CASNKWNTGELFF.

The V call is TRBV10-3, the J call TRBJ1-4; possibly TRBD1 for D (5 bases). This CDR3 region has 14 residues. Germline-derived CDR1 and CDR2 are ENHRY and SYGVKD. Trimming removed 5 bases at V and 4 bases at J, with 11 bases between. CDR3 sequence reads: CAISSGRGNEKLFF. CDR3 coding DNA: TGTGCCATCAGTTCAGGGAGGGGTAATGAAAAACTGTTTTTT.

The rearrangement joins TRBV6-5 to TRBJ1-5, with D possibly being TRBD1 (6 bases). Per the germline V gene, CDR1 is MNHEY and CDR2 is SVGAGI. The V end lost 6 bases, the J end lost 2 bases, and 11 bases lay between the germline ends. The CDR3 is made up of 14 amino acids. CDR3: CASSQGLRNQPQHF. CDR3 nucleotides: TGTGCCAGCAGCCAGGGGTTGCGCAATCAGCCCCAGCATTTT.

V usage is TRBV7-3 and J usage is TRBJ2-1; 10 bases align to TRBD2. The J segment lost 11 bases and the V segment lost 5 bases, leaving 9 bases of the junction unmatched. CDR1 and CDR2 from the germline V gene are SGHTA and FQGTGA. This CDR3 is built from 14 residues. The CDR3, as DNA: TGTGCCAGCAGCCCAGGGACTAGCGAGGGAAAGCAGTTCTTC. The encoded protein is CASSPGTSEGKQFF.

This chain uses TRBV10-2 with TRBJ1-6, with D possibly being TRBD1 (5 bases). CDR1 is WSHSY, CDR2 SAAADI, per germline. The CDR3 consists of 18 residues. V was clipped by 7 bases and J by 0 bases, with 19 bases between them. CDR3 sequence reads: CASTRQTPTSSYNSPLHF. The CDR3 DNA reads TGCGCCAGCACACGACAGACGCCGACAAGCTCCTATAATTCACCCCTCCACTTT.

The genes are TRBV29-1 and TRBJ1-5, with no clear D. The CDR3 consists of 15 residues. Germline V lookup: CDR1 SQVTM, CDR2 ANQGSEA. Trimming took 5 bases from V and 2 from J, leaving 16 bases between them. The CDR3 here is CSVREGTSGNQPQHF. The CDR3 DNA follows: TGCAGCGTTCGGGAGGGAACTTCGGGCAATCAGCCCCAGCATTTT. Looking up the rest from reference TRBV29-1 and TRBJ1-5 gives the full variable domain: SAVISQKPSRDICQRGTSLTIQCQVDSQVTMMFWYRQQPGQSLTLIATANQGSEATYESGFVIDKFPISRPNLTFSTLTVSNMSPEDSSIYLCSVREGTSGNQPQHFGDGTRLSIL.

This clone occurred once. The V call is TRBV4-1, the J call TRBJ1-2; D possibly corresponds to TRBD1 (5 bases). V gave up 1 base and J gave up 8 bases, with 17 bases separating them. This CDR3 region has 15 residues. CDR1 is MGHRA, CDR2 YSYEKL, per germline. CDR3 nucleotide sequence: TGCGCCAGCAGCCAAGGACGGGGGAATCTCCACGGCTACACCTTC. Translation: CASSQGRGNLHGYTF.

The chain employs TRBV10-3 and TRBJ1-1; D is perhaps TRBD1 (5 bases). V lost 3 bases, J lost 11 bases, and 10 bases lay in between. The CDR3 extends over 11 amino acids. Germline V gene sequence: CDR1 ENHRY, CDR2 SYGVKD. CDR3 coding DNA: TGTGCCATCAGTGACAGGGATCAGGCTTTCTTT. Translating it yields CAISDRDQAFF.